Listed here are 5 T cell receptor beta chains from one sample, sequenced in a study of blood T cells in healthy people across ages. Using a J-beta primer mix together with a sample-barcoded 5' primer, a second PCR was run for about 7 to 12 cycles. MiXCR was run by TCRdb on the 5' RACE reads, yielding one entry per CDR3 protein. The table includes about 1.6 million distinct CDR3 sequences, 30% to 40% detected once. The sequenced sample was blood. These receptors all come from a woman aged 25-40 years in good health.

CDR3 amino acids: CASIALGNEQFF. The CDR3 region has the DNA TGTGCCAGCATCGCCCTGGGAAATGAGCAGTTCTTC. V is TRBV7-8 and J is TRBJ2-1; D not certain. Germline V gene sequence: CDR1 SGHVS, CDR2 FQNEAQ. Trimming took off 7 bases at V and 7 bases at J, with 11 bases between the two ends. The CDR3 covers 12 residues.

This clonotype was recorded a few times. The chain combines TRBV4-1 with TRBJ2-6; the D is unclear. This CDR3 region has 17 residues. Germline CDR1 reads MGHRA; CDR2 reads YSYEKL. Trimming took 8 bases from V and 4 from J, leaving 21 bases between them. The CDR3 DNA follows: TGCGCCAGCCGGCCAGCGACGGCGGCCCTCGGGGCCAACGTCCTGACTTTC. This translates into CASRPATAALGANVLTF.

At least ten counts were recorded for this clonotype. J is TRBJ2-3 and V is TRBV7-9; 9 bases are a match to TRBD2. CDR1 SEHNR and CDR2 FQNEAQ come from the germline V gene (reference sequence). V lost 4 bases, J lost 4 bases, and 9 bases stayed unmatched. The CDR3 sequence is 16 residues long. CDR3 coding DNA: TGTGCCAGCAGCTCCCCACGGACTAGCGAACCAGATACGCAGTATTTT. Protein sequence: CASSSPRTSEPDTQYF.

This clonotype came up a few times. The DNA of the CDR3 is TGTGCCAGCAGCCAAAAGGTGAACACTGAAGCTTTCTTT. It codes for CASSQKVNTEAFF. The chain is built from TRBV3-1 and TRBJ1-1, with D uncertain. Germline V lookup: CDR1 LGHDT, CDR2 YNNKEL (reference sequence). CDR3 length equals 13 residues. Trimming removed 2 bases at V and 0 bases at J, with 4 bases between.

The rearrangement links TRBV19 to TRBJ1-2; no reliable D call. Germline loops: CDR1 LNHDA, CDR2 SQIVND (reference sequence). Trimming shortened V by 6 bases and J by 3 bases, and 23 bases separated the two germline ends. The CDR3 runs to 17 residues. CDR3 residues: CASRYRGILPSDYGYTF. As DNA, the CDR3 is TGTGCCAGTAGGTATAGAGGGATCCTGCCCTCGGACTATGGCTACACCTTC.